Listed below are T cell receptor beta chains from one sample, sequenced in a study of post-analysis software for immune sequencing data. A single record per CDR3 protein comes from TCRdb applying MiXCR to the PCR reads. The sample carries approximately 630,000 distinct CDR3 sequences, approximately 59% recorded once. The sample was blood. The receptors shown here come from a girl aged 2 to 9 with multiple sclerosis. Each CDR3 is given with its conserved first and last residue.

CDR3aa: CASSYIDPDVGGYQETQYF
j_gene: TRBJ2-5
v_gene: TRBV7-2
len: 19

CDR3aa: CASSQDRLAGGATTDTQYF
j_gene: TRBJ2-3
v_gene: TRBV4-3
len: 19

CDR3aa: CASGNSGTGPNEQFF
j_gene: TRBJ2-1
v_gene: TRBV12-3/TRBV12-4
len: 15

CDR3aa: CSVCAGASTEAFF
j_gene: TRBJ1-1
v_gene: TRBV29-1
len: 13

CDR3aa: CSARVGGPRTEAFF
j_gene: TRBJ1-1
v_gene: TRBV20-1
len: 14

CDR3aa: CATEQGNEQYF
j_gene: TRBJ2-7
v_gene: TRBV7-2
len: 11

CDR3aa: CSVATGTGPSEQYF
j_gene: TRBJ2-7
v_gene: TRBV29-1
len: 14

CDR3aa: CASSQASGRLSYNEQFF
j_gene: TRBJ2-1
v_gene: TRBV4-1
len: 17

CDR3aa: CASNTGTSFGETQYF
j_gene: TRBJ2-5
v_gene: TRBV2
len: 15

CDR3aa: CSARETGAQPQHF
j_gene: TRBJ1-5
v_gene: TRBV20-1
len: 13

CDR3aa: CSASDRGVEQYF
j_gene: TRBJ2-7
v_gene: TRBV20-1
len: 12

CDR3aa: CSAVISGLAGVRETRYF
j_gene: TRBJ2-7
v_gene: TRBV20-1
len: 17

CDR3aa: CASSLAAGDIGYTF
j_gene: TRBJ1-2
v_gene: TRBV5-1
len: 14

CDR3aa: CASRRTGLNEQFF
j_gene: TRBJ2-1
v_gene: TRBV2
len: 13

CDR3aa: CSYRTSGTRTDTQYF
j_gene: TRBJ2-3
v_gene: TRBV29-1
len: 15

CDR3aa: CASSLVSGLATYEQYF
j_gene: TRBJ2-7
v_gene: TRBV6-5
len: 16

CDR3aa: CASSWGRQSYGYTF
j_gene: TRBJ1-2
v_gene: TRBV12-3/TRBV12-4
len: 14

CDR3aa: CASTQGDRTDTQYF
j_gene: TRBJ2-3
v_gene: TRBV7-2
len: 14

CDR3aa: CASSQVPGTSGRLRGNEQFF
j_gene: TRBJ2-1
v_gene: TRBV4-1
len: 20

CDR3aa: CSASLAGALLSNEQFF
j_gene: TRBJ2-1
v_gene: TRBV20-1
len: 16

CDR3aa: CSARRTSGGAGTQYF
j_gene: NA
v_gene: TRBV20-1
len: 15

CDR3aa: CASSPPYRNSPYNEQFF
j_gene: TRBJ2-1
v_gene: TRBV7-9
len: 17

CDR3aa: CASSLVEGRTEAFF
j_gene: TRBJ1-1
v_gene: TRBV11-2
len: 14

CDR3aa: CASSLSQMTGREQYF
j_gene: TRBJ2-7
v_gene: TRBV3-1
len: 15

CDR3aa: CASSLAVGAEAFF
j_gene: TRBJ1-1
v_gene: TRBV7-9
len: 13

CDR3aa: CASSDRLVGRDTQYF
j_gene: TRBJ2-3
v_gene: TRBV25-1
len: 15